This T cell receptor beta chain was found in a study of blood T cell repertoires in COVID-19 (dated by TCRdb to between 2020 and 2021). For context, the study as a whole: The collaborator samples originated in the United States, Italy and Spain and spanned the acute and convalescent phases of COVID-19. The prospective study material was composed of cDNA or gDNA derived from T cells, B-cell-depleted T cells, or PBMCs. Deeply sampled blood TCRbeta repertoires from subjects exposed to, actively infected with, or recovered from COVID-19 were included in the dataset. A freely available public database, intended as a resource for researchers studying the immune response to SARS-CoV-2, is where the repertoires were released. The samples were drawn from the first 160 participants of the ongoing ImmuneRACE study and from under 1,500 subjects provided by 6 global collaborators. The sample metadata nearly always contained a de-identified subject ID, COVID-19 status, age in years and sex. Where HLA class I and class II types were available, the types were taken from metadata supplied by the sample provider, not from assay-based typing.

As for this clone: What this receptor recognizes is not known. There are no base qualities to consult, and no much larger clone falls within one base.

Whole blood was collected in K2EDTA tubes by collaborating institutions according to the institutions' own protocols. For TCRbeta analysis, collaborators shipped samples in one of three forms: frozen whole blood, isolated PBMCs, or DNA extracted from either of those sample types. On the study overall, not on this receptor specifically: Clinical and demographic metadata were provided uncurated, with the amount varying by source and participant.

TCRbeta CDR3 regions were amplified from genomic DNA by means of the immunoSEQ Assay, a bias-controlled multiplex PCR. In the authors' own workflow: Nucleated cell counts per sample were estimated from amplification of reference gene primers within the assay. To quantify the absolute abundance of each unique TCRbeta CDR3 rearrangement, sequence reads were collapsed and filtered. Productive Simpson clonality was computed per sample as the square root of Simpson's diversity index over productive rearrangements. TCRdb retrieved this table from immuneACCESS and kept in-frame rearrangements only. Not all clones are present; in checked studies, unresolved V genes account for under half, and no reason is known for the remainder. V and J calls and clone size are those listed in that table; D and trimming were worked out from the DNA. The sample table shows some 160,000 clones, and approximately 83% are seen once. About 2% of the sample is taken by the ten largest.

Sequencing was performed on peripheral blood. The receptor was isolated from a woman of 80 years or more with acute or convalescent COVID-19.

The DNA sequence reads TGCGCCAGCAGCTTGAAGGGGGAGCCCCAGCATTTT. Its product reads: CASSLKGEPQHF. The V and J genes are TRBV5-1 and TRBJ1-5; TRBD1 is a possible D gene, resting on 6 matching bases. Trimming at the junction amounts to 1 base on V and 8 bases on J, and the germline ends lie 7 bases apart. The CDR3 measures 12 amino acids from cysteine to phenylalanine. The read is trimmed to its CDR3 DNA, 36 bases read in frame from base 1. Looking up the germline V gene yields CDR1 SGHRS and CDR2 YFSETQ.